This T cell receptor beta chain was profiled in a study of lymphopenia after photon versus proton radiotherapy. Notes on the study in general: Better survival with proton therapy was suggested as possible, not demonstrated. Oligoclonal CD8+ Temra expansion after nadir drove photon patients' diversity drop. Relative stability marked proton patients; photon patients lost diversity and naive cells.

CDR1 and CDR2 (germline): SNHLY, FYNNEI. CDR3 length: 14 amino acids. V shed 7 bases and J 9 bases; nucleotides not matched to a gene: 9. Turning to this clone: Its target is unknown.

The data were produced by immunoSEQ multiplex PCR, yet TCRdb's version contains in-frame clones alone and is incomplete. The sample lists some 25,000 clones; 85% to 90% were seen once. The source is a young man with gastric cancer. The sequenced sample was peripheral blood, obtained from a patient treated with photon-based radiotherapy. The genes are TRBV2 and TRBJ1-6; 7 bases align to TRBD1. In DNA form, the CDR3 reads TGTGCCAGCACCAACGGAGGGGGCGTTTCACCCCTCCACTTT. This codes for CASTNGGGVSPLHF.